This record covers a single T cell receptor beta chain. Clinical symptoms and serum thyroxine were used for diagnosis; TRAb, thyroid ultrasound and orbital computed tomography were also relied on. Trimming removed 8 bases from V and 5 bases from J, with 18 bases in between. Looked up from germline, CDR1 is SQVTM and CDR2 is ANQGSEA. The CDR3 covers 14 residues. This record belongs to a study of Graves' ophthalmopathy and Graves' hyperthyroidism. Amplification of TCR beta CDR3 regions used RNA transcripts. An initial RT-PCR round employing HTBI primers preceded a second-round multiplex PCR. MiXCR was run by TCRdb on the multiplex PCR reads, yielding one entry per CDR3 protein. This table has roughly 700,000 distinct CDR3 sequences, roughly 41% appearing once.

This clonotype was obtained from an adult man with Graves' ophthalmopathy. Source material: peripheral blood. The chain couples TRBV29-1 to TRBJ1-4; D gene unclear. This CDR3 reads CSSGAVRENEKLFF. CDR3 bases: TGCAGCTCCGGAGCTGTCCGGGAGAATGAAAAACTGTTTTTT.